This section outlines one T cell receptor beta chain sequence together with its context. Its matching antigen is unknown. Germline loops: CDR1 MNHNY, CDR2 SVGAGI (reference sequence). This CDR3 spans 12 amino acids. V was trimmed by 10 bases and J by 5 bases, leaving 14 bases between them. The sample originates from a study of graft-versus-host responses after intestinal transplantation. Background on the study: Transplant recipients had multivisceral, liver-intestinal, or isolated intestinal grafts. Anti-thymocyte globulin induction preceded about 3 years of tacrolimus and steroid maintenance in all recipients.

The assay was immunoSEQ multiplex PCR, and TCRdb's table has in-frame clones only and misses some. The sample consists of about 84,000 clones, 85% to 95% of them appearing once. Findings and limits, study-wide: Across patients carrying graft-donor T cell macrochimerism, allografts held high graft-versus-host to host-versus-graft clonal ratios. The marrow of recipients harbored GvH clones, and ileum or blood showed some of them first.

V usage is TRBV6-6 and J usage is TRBJ2-5; possible D gene TRBD2, 5 bases. The receptor's source is a human donor who was the organ donor for an intestinal transplant. Material: unstimulated CD4+ T cells sorted from spleen or lymph node cells, obtained before transplant. The chain's CDR3 is CATRDLTETQYF. CDR3 bases: TGTGCCACCCGGGATTTGACCGAGACCCAGTACTTC.